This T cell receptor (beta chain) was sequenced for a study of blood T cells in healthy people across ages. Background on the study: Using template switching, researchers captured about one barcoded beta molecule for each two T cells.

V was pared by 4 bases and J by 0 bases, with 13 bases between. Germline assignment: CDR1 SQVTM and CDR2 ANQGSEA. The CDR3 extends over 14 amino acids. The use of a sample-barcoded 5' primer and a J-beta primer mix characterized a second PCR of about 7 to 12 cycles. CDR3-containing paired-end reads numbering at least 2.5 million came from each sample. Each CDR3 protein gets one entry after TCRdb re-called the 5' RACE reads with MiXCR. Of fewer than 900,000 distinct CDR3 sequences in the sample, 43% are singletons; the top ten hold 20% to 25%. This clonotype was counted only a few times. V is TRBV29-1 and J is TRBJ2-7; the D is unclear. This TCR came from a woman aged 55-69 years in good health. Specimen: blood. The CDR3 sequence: CSVGLRSSSYEQYF. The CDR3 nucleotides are TGCAGCGTTGGGCTGAGAAGTAGCTCCTACGAGCAGTACTTC.